Presented here are 20 T cell receptor beta chains from one specimen sequenced in a study of T cell responses to AZD1222 COVID-19 vaccine. Clones were read by immunoSEQ multiplex PCR, and TCRdb kept only the in-frame ones, dropping some. The repertoire holds about 180,000 clones, with roughly 88% as singletons. The sequencing used peripheral blood, collected on day 0 of AZD1222 vaccination. The receptors were sampled from an adult in good health.

This clone was counted only a few times. The chain joins TRBV9 to TRBJ2-7; D possibly matches TRBD1 or TRBD2 (5 bases each). Germline V gene lookup returns CDR1 SGDLS and CDR2 YYNGEE. V lost 3 bases and J lost 3, with 13 bases in between. This CDR3 has 14 amino acids. CDR3 DNA sequence: TGTGCCAGCAGCGCCGGGGCCAGGGTCTACGAGCAGTACTTC. It yields the protein CASSAGARVYEQYF.

In this sample, this clone turned up a few times. The chain recombines TRBV19 with TRBJ1-2; possible D gene TRBD1, 5 bases. The germline V gene encodes CDR1 LNHDA and CDR2 SQIVND (reference sequence). This CDR3 has 15 amino acids. V was clipped by 0 bases and J by 2 bases, with 10 bases between them. The CDR3 DNA reads as TGTGCCAGTAGTATAGAGGTTGACAGCAACTATGGCTACACCTTC. Translating it yields CASSIEVDSNYGYTF.

The chain joins TRBV5-4 to TRBJ1-1; D is undetermined. V was trimmed by 0 bases and J by 10 bases, leaving 10 bases between them. CDR1 and CDR2 from the germline V gene are SGHNT and YYREEE (reference sequence). The CDR3 totals 12 residues. The CDR3 bases are TGTGCCAGCAGCTTGGAGAGGGCTAGAGCTTTCTTT. It specifies CASSLERARAFF.

V gene TRBV19 combines with J gene TRBJ2-1; 12 bases are a match to TRBD2. V was clipped by 7 bases and J by 4 bases; unmatched bases: 5. The length of the CDR3 is 15 residues. Germline V CDR1 and CDR2: LNHDA, SQIVND (reference sequence). Here the CDR3 DNA reads TGTGCCAGTATGAAACTAGCGGGAGGATACAATGAGCAGTTCTTC. Its protein is CASMKLAGGYNEQFF.

This clone was recorded once. The rearrangement joins TRBV6-5 to TRBJ1-3, with 9 bases identical to TRBD1. CDR3 length equals 16 residues. The V gene's germline CDR1 is MNHEY and CDR2 SVGAGI. Losses at the gene ends were 4 bases for V and 2 bases for J; bases not matched to a gene: 6. This chain's CDR3 is CASSLGQGMAGNTIYF. The CDR3 DNA sequence: TGTGCCAGCAGTTTGGGACAGGGAATGGCTGGAAACACCATATATTTT.

The chain links TRBV29-1 to TRBJ2-1; 8 bases are a match to TRBD1. CDR1 SQVTM and CDR2 ANQGSEA come from the germline V gene. Trimming at V came to 5 bases and at J to 8 bases, leaving 5 bases not matched to a gene. This CDR3 spans 12 amino acids. The CDR3 region is CSVYAGGYEQFF. DNA for the CDR3: TGCAGCGTTTATGCAGGGGGCTATGAGCAGTTCTTC.

V and J are TRBV6-5 and TRBJ1-1, with D possibly matching TRBD1 (5 bases). The germline V gene has CDR1 MNHEY and CDR2 SVGAGI. Between the trimmed V and J ends, which lost 7 bases and 10 bases, there was a span of 13 bases. CDR3 length: 11 residues. CDR3 DNA sequence: TGTGCCAGCATAGGGGTAGTCACAGCTTTCTTT. The encoded protein is CASIGVVTAFF.

In its sample, this clone was seen a few times. The V and J genes are TRBV6-2 or TRBV6-3 and TRBJ1-2; D call uncertain. The CDR3 runs to 11 residues. Trimming cost V 6 bases and J 2 bases, with 4 bases left between them. Germline V gene sequence: CDR1 MNHEY, CDR2 SVGEGT. The CDR3 protein is CASSLNYGYTF. The DNA of the CDR3 is TGTGCCAGCAGCCTAAACTATGGCTACACCTTC.

V is TRBV6-6 and J is TRBJ1-1; 12 bases align to TRBD1. The CDR3 sequence is 19 residues long. Germline V CDR1 and CDR2: MNHNY, SVGAGI (reference sequence). V shed 5 bases, J shed 3 bases, and the junction held 16 bases outside the gene matches. The DNA of the CDR3 is TGTGCCAGCAGTCGCCGGGACAGGGGGCCGAGGAGGGGCCACACTGAAGCTTTCTTT. Its translation is CASSRRDRGPRRGHTEAFF.

This clone has a single count. The chain is built from TRBV3-1 (or the pseudogene TRBV3-2) and TRBJ2-7; D ambiguous. The CDR3 has 13 residues. Germline-derived CDR1 and CDR2 are LGHDT and YNNKEL (reference sequence). Trimming shortened V by 4 bases and J by 2 bases, and 9 bases separated the two germline ends. CDR3 loop: CASSPSRTYEQYF. The CDR3 bases are TGTGCCAGCAGCCCATCCAGAACCTACGAGCAGTACTTC.

The chain uses TRBV6-1 and TRBJ2-3; perhaps D is TRBD1 or TRBD2 (6 bases each). Germline V CDR1 and CDR2: MNHNS, SASEGT. The CDR3 contains 17 residues. V shed 2 bases and J shed 0 bases, with 15 bases lying between them. The CDR3 sequence: CASSERRGAPSTDTQYF. DNA of the CDR3: TGTGCCAGCAGTGAAAGAAGGGGGGCGCCTAGCACAGATACGCAGTATTTT.

The chain joins TRBV9 to TRBJ1-1; 8 bases agree with TRBD1. Germline CDR1 reads SGDLS; CDR2 reads YYNGEE. CDR3 length: 14 residues. Trimming cost V 5 bases and J 5 bases; bases outside gene matches: 8. The CDR3 DNA sequence: TGTGCCAGCAGTCGGACAGGGTTGGGTACTGAAGCTTTCTTT. Translated, it gives CASSRTGLGTEAFF. Supplemented by reference TRBV9 and TRBJ1-1, the full variable domain reads DSGVTQTPKHLITATGQRVTLRCSPRSGDLSVYWYQQSLDQGLQFLIQYYNGEERAKGNILERFSAQQFPDLHSELNLSSLELGDSALYFCASSRTGLGTEAFFGQGTRLTVV.

This sequence joins TRBV28 and TRBJ2-7, with D perhaps being TRBD1 or TRBD2 (6 bases each). Germline V gene sequence: CDR1 MDHEN, CDR2 SYDVKM. The CDR3 runs 17 residues. Trimming took 2 bases from V and 0 from J, leaving 17 bases between them. The CDR3 DNA reads as TGTGCCAGCAGTTTACCGACCTGGGGGGCACCCTCCTACGAGCAGTACTTC. Translating it yields CASSLPTWGAPSYEQYF.

The chain combines TRBV6-1 with TRBJ1-2; D perhaps matches TRBD1 (5 bases). CDR1 and CDR2 (germline): MNHNS, SASEGT. V lost 0 bases, J lost 6 bases, and 11 bases lay in between. CDR3 length: 14 amino acids. The CDR3 nucleotides are TGTGCCAGCAGTGAAGCTGGGGCGGCTCATGGCTACACCTTC. This codes for CASSEAGAAHGYTF.

The chain combines TRBV28 with TRBJ1-5; D is ambiguous. This CDR3 contains 14 residues. The germline gives CDR1 MDHEN, CDR2 SYDVKM. V was cut by 10 bases and J by 0 bases, with 13 bases left in between. The DNA for the CDR3 is TGTGCCACAACCCTAGTGATTAGCAATCAGCCCCAGCATTTT. Residues: CATTLVISNQPQHF.

The J gene is TRBJ1-5, the V gene TRBV3-1 (or the pseudogene TRBV3-2); D unclear. V was clipped by 1 base and J by 6 bases, with 16 bases between them. The CDR3 is 16 residues long. Germline V CDR1 and CDR2: LGHDT, YNNKEL (reference sequence). CDR3 in amino acids: CASSQGTVQLGQPQHF. In nucleotides, the CDR3 is TGTGCCAGCAGCCAAGGAACAGTACAGCTAGGTCAGCCCCAGCATTTT.

The CDR3 loop reads CASSVSDLQPQHF. For the CDR3, the DNA is TGTGCCAGCAGCGTTTCCGATCTGCAGCCCCAGCATTTT. This rearrangement joins TRBV9 to TRBJ1-5; D uncertain. CDR1 is SGDLS, CDR2 YYNGEE, per germline. V shed 2 bases and J shed 7 bases, with 10 bases lying between them. The CDR3 is 13 residues long.

The chain has TRBV30 and TRBJ1-4, with D maybe TRBD1 (5 bases). There are 11 residues in the CDR3. Germline V CDR1 and CDR2: GTSNPN, SVGIG (reference sequence). V was pared by 8 bases and J by 8 bases, with 12 bases between. In DNA, the CDR3 is TGTGCCCTACGGGGCACCGAAAAACTGTTTTTT. It translates to CALRGTEKLFF.

The chain couples TRBV28 to TRBJ1-5; D ambiguous. The V gene's germline CDR1 is MDHEN and CDR2 SYDVKM. V was pared by 5 bases and J by 2 bases, with 16 bases between. CDR3 length: 16 amino acids. CDR3 DNA sequence: TGTGCCAGCAGTCCGGAGGGTCGGACTCGCAATCAGCCCCAGCATTTT. Translating it yields CASSPEGRTRNQPQHF.

This chain connects TRBV21-1 to TRBJ2-7; TRBD1, the table's D call, lacks a check against the DNA. TRBV21-1 is termed a pseudogene. The CDR3 is made up of 16 amino acids. CDR3 nucleotide sequence: TGTGCCAGCAGCAACCTCGGACAGGGGTGCGGGTCGGGGCAGTACTTC. This sequence encodes CASSNLGQGCGSGQYF.